This passage covers 3 T cell receptor beta chains from one sample sequenced in a study of CXCR3-negative and CXCR3-positive naive CD8 T cells. Study-level results: CXCR3-expressing naive cells carried TRB CDR3s more hydrophobic than those of CXCR3-negative naive cells.

Antigen specificity for these receptors is unknown. TRB cDNA was prepared as libraries by UMI-labeled 5' RACE. TCRdb reprocessed the 5' RACE reads, keeping one entry per CDR3 protein, no DNA. The sample yields roughly 130,000 distinct CDR3 sequences, of which the top ten take up about 0.62%. Sequencing was performed on naive CXCR3+ CD8+ T cells from blood. The subset was: CD45RO-CCR7+CD27+CD95- naive CD8+ T cells expressing CXCR3 (TNR3+). These receptors came from a human donor in good health. Some clones in this sample may be carry-over from other donors' samples.

The chain uses TRBV4-1 and TRBJ2-2; as DNA is missing, the TRBD1 call by TCRdb cannot be tested. Germline CDR1 reads MGHRA; CDR2 reads YSYEKL. The CDR3 contains 15 residues. CDR3 protein: CASSHPPGRPGELFF.

The chain is built from TRBV29-1 and TRBJ2-1; the D call from TCRdb, TRBD1, cannot be confirmed without DNA. The CDR3 is 12 residues long. Looked up from germline, CDR1 is SQVTM and CDR2 is ANQGSEA. The CDR3 is CSVRGTDYEQFF.

The CDR3 loop reads CASSGKGLAGFRNEQFF. This chain connects TRBV2 to TRBJ2-1; the TRBD2 assignment by TCRdb is unverifiable without DNA. Germline CDR1 SNHLY, CDR2 FYNNEI. This CDR3 has 17 amino acids.